The 13 T cell receptor beta chains below all came from one sample that was sequenced in a study of shared clonotypes between healthy human individuals. Sequencing used immunoSEQ multiplex PCR; TCRdb keeps in-frame clones, though not all of them. This table holds a few million clones, around 94% found once. Sequenced: naive CD4+ T cells sorted from blood. Stated subset: CD45RA+ positively selected. Every receptor here comes from a man in his late teens or twenties in good health.

This clone was recorded only once. The chain couples TRBV9 to TRBJ2-3; a weak D match, TRBD2 (6 bases). Germline V lookup: CDR1 SGDLS, CDR2 YYNGEE. The CDR3 extends over 17 amino acids. Trimming left V 2 bases short and J 0 bases short, with 16 bases between. The CDR3 is CASSVTSSGPSTDTQYF. CDR3 DNA: TGTGCCAGCAGCGTCACAAGTAGCGGCCCTAGCACAGATACGCAGTATTTT.

V is TRBV19 and J is TRBJ1-2; 9 bases line up with TRBD1. J gave up 4 bases and V 6 bases, and 6 bases lay outside the gene matches. Germline V lookup: CDR1 LNHDA, CDR2 SQIVND (reference sequence). The CDR3 is 14 amino acids. The CDR3 DNA is TGTGCCAGTAGGCCGGACAGGGGAGGCTATGGCTACACCTTC. It specifies CASRPDRGGYGYTF.

The chain employs TRBV27 and TRBJ2-1; 11 positions match TRBD2. CDR1 is MNHEY, CDR2 SMNVEV, per germline (reference sequence). CDR3 length: 19 residues. V shed 7 bases and J 6 bases; nucleotides not matched to a gene: 20. In DNA, the CDR3 is TGTGCCAGCAACCCCTGGTCTAGCGGGGGGCCCACCGCGTTCAATGAGCAGTTCTTC. Its translation: CASNPWSSGGPTAFNEQFF.

The chain links TRBV28 to TRBJ2-7; TRBD1 agrees at 9 bases. There are 16 residues in the CDR3. Trimming cost V 6 bases and J 4 bases; bases outside gene matches: 13. In germline, CDR1 is MDHEN, CDR2 SYDVKM. The DNA of the CDR3 is TGTGCCAGCAGCTCCCCTAGGGGACAGGGAGGGTACGAGCAGTACTTC. This codes for CASSSPRGQGGYEQYF. Full variable domain (missing parts from reference TRBV28 and TRBJ2-7): DVKVTQSSRYLVKRTGEKVFLECVQDMDHENMFWYRQDPGLGLRLIYFSYDVKMKEKGDIPEGYSVSREKKERFSLILESASTNQTSMYLCASSSPRGQGGYEQYFGPGTRLTVT.

This clone has just one count. This specimen includes other DNA sequences encoding the same CDR3. This chain uses TRBV5-5 with TRBJ1-5; TRBD1 agrees at 12 bases. This CDR3 region has 15 residues. The ends lost 5 bases at V and 6 bases at J; junction bases unmatched: 6. Per the germline V gene, CDR1 is SGHKS and CDR2 is YYEKEE (reference sequence). CDR3 coding DNA: TGTGCCAGCAGTCTGGGACAGGGGGCTTTTCAGCCCCAGCATTTT. Encoded protein: CASSLGQGAFQPQHF.

The rearrangement uses TRBV19 and TRBJ2-7, with TRBD1 matching 8 bases. This CDR3 has 13 residues. Germline-derived CDR1 and CDR2 are LNHDA and SQIVND (reference sequence). The J segment lost 6 bases and the V segment lost 7 bases, leaving 8 bases of the junction unmatched. DNA for the CDR3: TGTGCCAGTAAACAGACAGGGGCCGGCGAGCAGTACTTC. It codes for CASKQTGAGEQYF.

V usage is TRBV5-6 and J usage is TRBJ2-5; a possible D gene is TRBD2 (5 bases). Trimming removed 0 bases from V and 6 bases from J, with 18 bases in between. The CDR3 covers 16 residues. The germline V gene has CDR1 SGHDT and CDR2 YYEEEE. CDR3 loop: CASSLEHLLLGKTQYF. For the CDR3, the DNA is TGTGCCAGCAGCTTGGAACATCTGCTCCTCGGGAAGACCCAGTACTTC.

On this clone itself: Other DNA variants within this sample encode the same CDR3. The rearrangement joins TRBV7-2 to TRBJ2-1; TRBD2 matches 7 bases. The germline gives CDR1 SGHTA, CDR2 FQGNSA. V lost 6 bases to trimming and J lost 4 bases; unmatched junction nucleotides: 3. The CDR3 totals 13 residues. The CDR3 sequence: CASSRGSYNEQFF. The CDR3 DNA is TGTGCCAGCAGTCGCGGGAGTTACAATGAGCAGTTCTTC. The variable domain in full, completed from reference TRBV7-2 and TRBJ2-1, reads GAGVSQSPSNKVTEKGKDVELRCDPISGHTALYWYRQSLGQGLEFLIYFQGNSAPDKSGLPSDRFSAERTGGSVSTLTIQRTQQEDSAVYLCASSRGSYNEQFFGPGTRLTVL.

The J gene is TRBJ1-6, the V gene TRBV11-2, with 9 bases lining up with TRBD1. CDR1 and CDR2 (germline): SGHAT, FQNNGV. After removal of 0 bases from V and 10 bases from J, the junction contained 4 bases not matched to a gene. This CDR3 is 15 amino acids long. CDR3 residues: CASSLEGQGGSPLHF. As DNA, the CDR3 is TGTGCCAGCAGCTTAGAGGGACAGGGAGGGTCACCCCTCCACTTT.

V and J are TRBV9 and TRBJ2-3; the D gene is possibly TRBD1 (6 bases). Germline V gene lookup returns CDR1 SGDLS and CDR2 YYNGEE. The CDR3 contains 15 residues. V gave up 1 base and J gave up 5 bases, with 14 bases separating them. The CDR3 spells CASSVPLGAGDTQYF. CDR3 in DNA: TGTGCCAGCAGCGTACCGTTGGGGGCTGGAGATACGCAGTATTTT.

Concerning this clone: Other nucleotide sequences from this sample produce the same CDR3. J is TRBJ2-5 and V is TRBV7-9; D not resolved. The CDR3 is 14 amino acids. V shed 1 base and J shed 4 bases, with 10 bases lying between them. Looked up from germline, CDR1 is SEHNR and CDR2 is FQNEAQ (reference sequence). CDR3 nucleotides: TGTGCCAGCAGCTTAGTCAGCCTAGGAGAGACCCAGTACTTC. Its translation: CASSLVSLGETQYF.

This clone was found a few times. This sample includes further DNA sequences coding for the same CDR3. The V call is TRBV10-3, the J call TRBJ1-5; a weak D match, TRBD1 (5 bases). CDR1 and CDR2 (germline): ENHRY, SYGVKD. This CDR3 region has 15 residues. The V and J ends lost 0 bases and 0 bases respectively, with 6 bases between them. The CDR3 spells CAISESGGSNQPQHF. The CDR3, as DNA: TGTGCCATCAGTGAGTCTGGGGGTAGCAATCAGCCCCAGCATTTT.

The V gene is TRBV28, the J gene TRBJ2-3, with 10 bases identical to TRBD2. This CDR3 contains 20 residues. V lost 3 bases, J lost 0 bases, and 15 bases stayed unmatched. Germline V gene sequence: CDR1 MDHEN, CDR2 SYDVKM. The CDR3 is CASSLAGLAGAPFSTDTQYF. The CDR3 DNA reads TGTGCCAGCAGTTTGGCGGGGCTAGCGGGGGCCCCTTTTAGCACAGATACGCAGTATTTT.